The TCR beta chain described here comes from a study of blood T cell repertoires in COVID-19. Looking at the study overall: Samples of COVID-19 (acute and convalescent) were obtained from the United States, Italy and Spain.

Cohorts were based on clinical histories the participants reported. This clone was counted a single time. In the authors' workflow: Scientists estimated how many nucleated cells there were by amplifying reference gene primers. The data were produced by immunoSEQ multiplex PCR, yet TCRdb's version contains in-frame clones alone and is incomplete. The V and J calls and clone size come from that table; D and trimming were worked out from the DNA. The table shows under 300,000 clones, with around 88% occurring only once. The junction had 11 bases not matched to a gene; V was cut back by 3 bases and J by 3 bases. The length of the CDR3 is 18 residues. Germline V gene lookup returns CDR1 SGDLS and CDR2 YYNGEE.

Sequencing input: PBMCs or T cells enriched from blood (not recorded which). The V gene is TRBV9, the J gene TRBJ2-4; 11 bases fit TRBD1. The sequence was obtained from a woman aged 40 to 49 with acute COVID-19. The CDR3 is CASSAGTGGSLDKNIQYF. CDR3 bases: TGTGCCAGCAGCGCCGGGACAGGGGGATCCCTAGACAAAAACATTCAGTACTTC.